Below are 25 T cell receptor beta chains sequenced from a single sample in a study of T cells in localized non-small cell lung cancer. Repertoires were generated with immunoSEQ multiplex PCR, while TCRdb's copy carries only in-frame clones and drops some. Of around 36,000 clones in the sample, around 79% were seen once. This specimen consisted of PBMCs, obtained before any cancer treatment. Receptor source: a woman aged 40-75 years with stage II squamous cell lung carcinoma.

This chain uses TRBV5-1 with TRBJ2-3; 9 nucleotides align to TRBD1. J gave up 1 base and V 4 bases, and 4 bases lay outside the gene matches. CDR1 SGHRS and CDR2 YFSETQ come from the germline V gene. There are 15 residues in the CDR3. The chain's CDR3 is CASSPGQGGTDTQYF. DNA of the CDR3: TGCGCCAGCAGCCCGGGACAGGGTGGCACAGATACGCAGTATTTT.

V and J are TRBV7-9 and TRBJ1-4; 8 bases fit TRBD1. Germline assignment: CDR1 SEHNR and CDR2 FQNEAQ (reference sequence). This CDR3 is built from 17 residues. Trimming removed 1 base from V and 7 bases from J; junction bases left unmatched: 11. The CDR3 loop reads CASSLGGGGQGREKLFF. For the CDR3, the DNA is TGTGCCAGCAGCTTAGGAGGGGGCGGACAGGGACGTGAAAAACTGTTTTTT.

This clone was recorded a few times. This chain links TRBV7-2 with TRBJ2-1; D is perhaps TRBD2 (5 bases). V gave up 5 bases and J gave up 12 bases, with 23 bases separating them. CDR3 size: 15 residues. Germline V CDR1 and CDR2: SGHTA, FQGNSA. The CDR3 DNA sequence: TGTGCCAGCAGCATCTATACGGAGGCCCGTTTAATGCAGTTCTTC. This translates into CASSIYTEARLMQFF.

The chain uses TRBV6-1 and TRBJ1-2; TRBD1 aligns across 10 bases. The germline gives CDR1 MNHNS, CDR2 SASEGT. V was pared by 4 bases and J by 8 bases, with 4 bases of the junction left unmatched. The CDR3 covers 13 residues. CDR3 sequence: CASSGQGATGYTF. In nucleotides, the CDR3 is TGTGCCAGCAGTGGACAGGGGGCGACGGGCTACACCTTC.

The chain employs TRBV2 and TRBJ1-1; the D is unclear. The V gene's germline CDR1 is SNHLY and CDR2 FYNNEI. The ends were cut back, 7 bases at V and 1 base at J, with 13 bases in the middle. The CDR3 has 14 residues. CDR3 DNA: TGTGCCAGCACAGCAGTCGGAAAGAACACTGAAGCTTTCTTT. It encodes CASTAVGKNTEAFF.

The chain is built from TRBV6-6 and TRBJ1-1; D perhaps matches TRBD1 (6 bases). Germline assignment: CDR1 MNHNY and CDR2 SVGAGI (reference sequence). The V gene lost 4 bases and the J gene lost 2 bases, with 8 bases spanning the gap. CDR3 length equals 13 residues. The CDR3 here is CASSSQGNTEAFF. The CDR3 DNA reads as TGTGCCAGCAGTTCACAGGGAAACACTGAAGCTTTCTTT.

This clone has a single count. J is TRBJ1-2 and V is TRBV5-1; D is undetermined. Germline values: CDR1 SGHRS, CDR2 YFSETQ. V was shortened by 5 bases and J by 8 bases, with 19 bases between the two germline ends. This CDR3 region has 14 residues. CDR3 sequence reads: CASRPPGPQGGYTF. The DNA for the CDR3 is TGCGCCAGCAGACCACCGGGTCCCCAAGGGGGCTACACCTTC.

This clone was counted many times. This chain uses TRBV6-4 with TRBJ2-1; D is perhaps TRBD1 or TRBD2 (5 bases each). CDR1 and CDR2 (germline): MRHNA, SNTAGT. V lost 0 bases and J 5 bases, leaving 5 bases between the germline ends. The CDR3 totals 13 residues. In DNA form, the CDR3 reads TGTGCCAGCAGTGACTCGGGACACAATGAGCAGTTCTTC. Its translation is CASSDSGHNEQFF.

The chain links TRBV7-9 to TRBJ2-5; D might be TRBD2 (6 bases). This CDR3 region has 15 residues. The V end lost 1 base, the J end lost 4 bases, and 13 bases lay between the germline ends. Germline CDR1 is SEHNR and CDR2 is FQNEAQ (reference sequence). This CDR3 reads CASSLEQGGGETQYF. CDR3 nucleotide sequence: TGTGCCAGCAGCTTAGAGCAGGGAGGAGGAGAGACCCAGTACTTC. Based on the CDR3 plus reference TRBV7-9 and TRBJ2-5, the full variable domain is DTGVSQNPRHKITKRGQNVTFRCDPISEHNRLYWYRQTLGQGPEFLTYFQNEAQLEKSRLLSDRFSAERPKGSFSTLEIQRTEQGDSAMYLCASSLEQGGGETQYFGPGTRLLVL.

CDR3 in DNA: TGTGCCAGTAGTATCGGAGGACAGGGAACTCCCGAGCAGTACTTC. This gives the protein CASSIGGQGTPEQYF. The chain employs TRBV19 and TRBJ2-7; 8 nucleotides line up with TRBD1. The CDR3 covers 15 residues. V shed 3 bases, J shed 6 bases, and the junction held 10 bases outside the gene matches. Germline V gene lookup returns CDR1 LNHDA and CDR2 SQIVND (reference sequence).

This clone appeared once. The gene calls are TRBV19 and TRBJ2-7; 9 bases align to TRBD1. The germline V gene has CDR1 LNHDA and CDR2 SQIVND (reference sequence). This CDR3 region has 17 residues. The V segment lost 4 bases and the J segment 2 bases; nucleotides outside the gene matches: 12. The CDR3 nucleotides are TGTGCCAGTAGTACACGGACCGGGACAGGGTTTACCTACGAGCAGTACTTC. Translated: CASSTRTGTGFTYEQYF. The full variable domain, its missing parts supplied by reference TRBV19 and TRBJ2-7, is DGGITQSPKYLFRKEGQNVTLSCEQNLNHDAMYWYRQDPGQGLRLIYYSQIVNDFQKGDIAEGYSVSREKKESFPLTVTSAQKNPTAFYLCASSTRTGTGFTYEQYFGPGTRLTVT.

In DNA, the CDR3 is TGTGCCAGTAGTATTGGGAACACTGAAGCTTTCTTT. Amino acids: CASSIGNTEAFF. The V call is TRBV19, the J call TRBJ1-1; D uncertain. CDR3 length equals 12 residues. CDR1 is LNHDA and CDR2 is SQIVND in the germline V gene (reference sequence). V was trimmed by 3 bases and J by 1 base, leaving 3 bases between them.

This chain connects TRBV19 to TRBJ2-7; 7 nucleotides line up with TRBD1. CDR1 and CDR2 from the germline V gene are LNHDA and SQIVND (reference sequence). The CDR3 contains 14 residues. J was trimmed by 2 bases and V by 5 bases; bases with no gene match: 6. CDR3 nucleotides: TGTGCCAGTAGTGCCCGGACAGGCCCCTACGAGCAGTACTTC. It translates to CASSARTGPYEQYF.

In this sample, this clone turned up many times. The chain employs TRBV4-3 and TRBJ2-1; D is uncertain. This CDR3 has 11 residues. The V end lost 3 bases, the J end lost 7 bases, and 4 bases lay between the germline ends. Germline values: CDR1 LGHNA, CDR2 YSLEER. The CDR3 is CASSQDNEQFF. CDR3 DNA: TGCGCCAGCAGCCAGGATAATGAGCAGTTCTTC.

The V call is TRBV5-1, the J call TRBJ2-7; perhaps D is TRBD1 or TRBD2 (5 bases each). Looked up from germline, CDR1 is SGHRS and CDR2 is YFSETQ. V gave up 5 bases and J gave up 4 bases, with 19 bases separating them. The length of the CDR3 is 15 residues. CDR3 in amino acids: CASSSEPGTSYEQYF. In DNA form, the CDR3 reads TGCGCCAGCAGTTCCGAACCCGGGACCTCTTACGAGCAGTACTTC.

V usage is TRBV19 and J usage is TRBJ1-2; the match to TRBD1 covers 9 bases. This CDR3 region has 16 residues. With V trimmed by 3 bases and J by 2 bases, 7 bases remained unmatched. Germline V CDR1 and CDR2: LNHDA, SQIVND (reference sequence). CDR3 DNA: TGTGCCAGTAGTATCAGTTGGGACAGGGCGAACTATGGCTACACCTTC. This sequence encodes CASSISWDRANYGYTF.

The chain uses TRBV5-8 and TRBJ2-5, with TRBD2 matching over 13 bases. Germline CDR1 reads SGHTS; CDR2 reads YDEGEE. V was pared by 5 bases and J by 2 bases, with 3 bases of the junction left unmatched. The CDR3 runs 15 residues. The CDR3 DNA reads TGTGCCAGCAGGCCGGGACTAGCGGGGCAAGAGACCCAGTACTTC. As protein: CASRPGLAGQETQYF.

The chain recombines TRBV6-1 with TRBJ2-1; D not certain. The CDR3 runs to 13 residues. V lost 3 bases and J lost 5, with 8 bases in between. CDR1 and CDR2 (germline): MNHNS, SASEGT. This CDR3 is CASSDTGDNEQFF. CDR3 in DNA: TGTGCCAGCAGTGATACTGGGGACAATGAGCAGTTCTTC.

The chain employs TRBV19 and TRBJ1-5; D is perhaps TRBD1 (5 bases). V was shortened by 4 bases and J by 0 bases, with 7 bases between the two germline ends. Per the germline V gene, CDR1 is LNHDA and CDR2 is SQIVND (reference sequence). This CDR3 contains 14 residues. The CDR3 spells CASSTTGSNQPQHF. The CDR3 nucleotides are TGTGCCAGTAGTACTACAGGTAGCAATCAGCCCCAGCATTTT.

As DNA, the CDR3 is TGTGCCAGCGGACAGGCATTTGGAAACACCATATATTTT. This encodes CASGQAFGNTIYF. The chain joins TRBV19 to TRBJ1-3; 7 bases are a match to TRBD1. The germline gives CDR1 LNHDA, CDR2 SQIVND (reference sequence). The junction had 5 bases not matched to a gene; V was cut back by 9 bases and J by 3 bases. This CDR3 has 13 amino acids.

The rearrangement uses TRBV28 and TRBJ1-6, with unresolved D. CDR1 and CDR2 from the germline V gene are MDHEN and SYDVKM. This CDR3 is built from 12 residues. Trimming pared 4 bases from V and 10 bases from J, leaving 8 bases between. The CDR3 bases are TGTGCCAGCAGTTCGTCACAATCACCCCTCCACTTT. It yields the protein CASSSSQSPLHF.

The chain employs TRBV28 and TRBJ1-3; possibly TRBD1 for D (6 bases). CDR1 is MDHEN and CDR2 is SYDVKM in the germline V gene. The CDR3 sequence is 13 residues long. Trimming took 7 bases from V and 2 from J, leaving 9 bases between them. The CDR3 DNA is TGTGCCAGCAACAGGGTGACTGGAAACACCATATATTTT. Protein: CASNRVTGNTIYF.

The V gene is TRBV7-6, the J gene TRBJ2-1, with 8 bases matching TRBD1. CDR1 and CDR2 from the germline V gene are SGHVS and FNYEAQ. The V and J ends lost 5 bases and 9 bases, in that order; junction bases with no gene match: 9. The CDR3 runs to 14 residues. The DNA for the CDR3 is TGTGCCAGCAGCAATCCAGGACAGGGTGCTGAGCAGTTCTTC. Residues: CASSNPGQGAEQFF. The full variable domain, rest sourced from reference TRBV7-6 and TRBJ2-1, is GAGVSQSPRYKVTKRGQDVALRCDPISGHVSLYWYRQALGQGPEFLTYFNYEAQQDKSGLPNDRFSAERPEGSISTLTIQRTEQRDSAMYRCASSNPGQGAEQFFGPGTRLTVL.

The DNA for the CDR3 is TGTGCCAGCAGCGTAGAGCTGACGGGACAAGGGGGCTACACCTTC. It is translated as CASSVELTGQGGYTF. The chain joins TRBV9 to TRBJ1-2, with D perhaps TRBD1 (6 bases). The germline gives CDR1 SGDLS, CDR2 YYNGEE. V was cut by 0 bases and J by 8 bases, with 17 bases left in between. This CDR3 contains 15 residues.

The V gene is TRBV18, the J gene TRBJ1-1; D might be TRBD1 (6 bases). Germline-derived CDR1 and CDR2 are KGHSH and LQKENI. The CDR3 is 13 amino acids. Trimming took 6 bases from V and 1 from J, leaving 9 bases between them. In DNA, the CDR3 is TGTGCCAGCTCTTCGACAGGGAACACTGAAGCTTTCTTT. Amino acid sequence: CASSSTGNTEAFF.